The clone carrying this T cell receptor beta chain has at least ten counts. The time point is: newly diagnosed GD, antithyroid drugs for less than 3 months. Isolated PBMC RNA provided the starting material for the TCR library. Patients were from an endocrinology department in Xi'an, China. The germline CDR1 and CDR2 sequences are MDHEN and SYDVKM. The junction had 8 bases not matched to a gene; V was cut back by 6 bases and J by 0 bases. The CDR3 extends over 16 amino acids. These data originate in a study of regulatory T cells in long-lasting Graves disease. To make TCR beta libraries, researchers used iRepertoire HTBI primers and Arm-PCR of CDR3 regions. MiXCR, applied by TCRdb to the multiplex PCR reads, yields one record per CDR3 protein. The sample carries hundreds of thousands of distinct CDR3 sequences, roughly 16% recorded once. The sample was also reused in another study, on T cells in Graves' hyperthyroidism and ophthalmopathy.

The chain has TRBV28 and TRBJ2-1; TRBD2 matches at 7 bases. The clonotype originates from a woman in her twenties or thirties with Graves disease. The sample consisted of peripheral blood mononuclear cells (PBMCs), taken at new diagnosis, from a patient treated with antithyroid drugs. The CDR3 region has the DNA TGTGCCAGCAGACTTCTAGCGGCAAGCTCCTACAATGAGCAGTTCTTC. Protein sequence: CASRLLAASSYNEQFF.